The sequence of this T cell receptor beta chain was determined in a study of control samples from healthy donors and cancer patients. Germline lookup yields CDR1 MDHEN and CDR2 SYDVKM. The ends were cut back, 6 bases at V and 0 bases at J, with 14 bases in the middle. The CDR3 runs 16 residues. Produced via immunoSEQ multiplex PCR; TCRdb's table is partial and in-frame only. The sample carries 70,000 to 90,000 clones, around 94% recorded once. Specimen: blood. This sequence originates from a woman aged 18-29 years in good health. This chain uses TRBV28 with TRBJ1-4; D not resolved. In nucleotides, the CDR3 is TGTGCCAGCAGCGAGGCCGGCCCTGCAACTAATGAAAAACTGTTTTTT. Its protein product is CASSEAGPATNEKLFF.